These 22 T cell receptor beta chains originate from one sample sequenced in a study of blood T cells in healthy people across ages. Through a sample-barcoded 5' primer and a J-beta primer mix, a second PCR was run for about 6 to 11 cycles. TCRdb recomputed calls from the 5' RACE reads with MiXCR, one row per CDR3 protein. The repertoire includes 600,000 or so distinct CDR3 sequences, about 30% of them detected once, and around 16% sits in the top ten. What was sequenced was blood. Every receptor here comes from a woman aged 80 or older in good health.

The chain employs TRBV4-3 and TRBJ2-7; 13 bases are shared with TRBD2. V trimming: 4 bases; J trimming: 2 bases; junction bases outside the gene matches: 17. CDR3 length: 20 residues. From germline, CDR1 is LGHNA and CDR2 YSLEER. Written as DNA, the CDR3 is TGCGCCAGCAGCCGATGGCCCCCTAGGACTAGCGGGGGTGAAGCCTACGAGCAGTACTTC. Translated: CASSRWPPRTSGGEAYEQYF.

This clonotype was picked up a small number of times. Given a much more abundant clone one base away, this may be a read error. The chain has TRBV7-2 and TRBJ2-1, with a possible D match to TRBD2 (5 bases). The DNA matches TRBJ2-7 better at its end, which makes the J call doubtful. There are 13 residues in the CDR3. Per the germline V gene, CDR1 is SGHTA and CDR2 is FQGNSA. In DNA form, the CDR3 reads TGTGCCAGAGGAGGAGCCTCCTACAATGAGCAGTACTTC. This codes for CARGGASYNEQYF.

This clonotype was recorded at least ten times. The chain carries TRBV6-4 and TRBJ2-3, with 9 bases identical to TRBD2. The CDR3 spans 14 residues. The V gene end was trimmed by 7 bases and the J gene end by 2 bases; junction bases not matched to a gene: 4. CDR1 and CDR2 from the germline V gene are MRHNA and SNTAGT. CDR3 protein: CASKPSGNTDTQYF. The CDR3 region has the DNA TGTGCCAGCAAGCCTAGCGGGAACACAGATACGCAGTATTTT.

On this clonotype: Germline is not matched at one junction end, which may reflect a read error. The gene calls are TRBV10-3 and TRBJ1-5, with D hard to call. This CDR3 has 13 residues. Germline loops: CDR1 ENHRY, CDR2 SYGVKD. CDR3 DNA sequence: TGTGCCATAAGTGAGCAGGAATATCAGACCCAGCATTTT. This encodes CAISEQEYQTQHF.

At least ten counts were recorded for this clonotype. V usage is TRBV7-9 and J usage is TRBJ2-2, with a tentative D call TRBD1 (6 bases). The CDR3 is 14 residues long. V dropped 6 bases and J dropped 0 bases, with 8 bases sitting between them. Germline loops: CDR1 SEHNR, CDR2 FQNEAQ (reference sequence). The CDR3 loop is CASRGTPNTGELFF. The DNA of the CDR3 is TGTGCCAGCAGAGGGACACCGAACACCGGGGAGCTGTTTTTT.

This clonotype was detected only a few times. Being one base from a much bigger clone, this may be a read error. The chain joins TRBV6-2 or TRBV6-3 to TRBJ2-5, with TRBD2 matching over 9 bases. Germline V gene lookup returns CDR1 MNHEY and CDR2 SVGEGT. CDR3 size: 14 residues. The V gene end was trimmed by 6 bases and the J gene end by 3 bases; junction bases not matched to a gene: 5. The CDR3, as DNA: TGTGCCAGCAGGCGGGGGGGCCGAGAAGAGACCCAGTACTTC. Protein: CASRRGGREETQYF.

This clonotype was seen many times. A read error may explain this, as a much larger clone is one base away. This chain links TRBV3-1 with TRBJ2-7; maybe TRBD1 (5 bases). V gave up 4 bases and J gave up 2 bases, with 9 bases separating them. Germline-derived CDR1 and CDR2 are LGHDT and YNNKEL (reference sequence). This CDR3 has 13 amino acids. The DNA of the CDR3 is TGTGCCAGCAGCCGGGGCAGGGCCTACGAGCAGTACTTC. This gives the protein CASSRGRAYEQYF.

This clonotype was observed at least ten times. This may stem from a read error, because a much larger clone lies one nucleotide away. The chain carries TRBV20-1 and TRBJ2-7, with D hard to call. The CDR3 runs to 14 residues. Trimming stripped 0 bases from V and 7 bases from J, with 16 bases between. Germline V gene data show CDR1 as DFQATT and CDR2 as SNEGSKA (reference sequence). The CDR3 coding sequence is TGCAGTGCTAGAGATCAACTACTCTACAATGAGCAGTACTTC. This translates into CSARDQLLYNEQYF.

The chain uses TRBV5-1 and TRBJ1-3, with D possibly matching TRBD1 (6 bases). Trimming pared 0 bases from V and 2 bases from J, leaving 6 bases between. CDR1 and CDR2 from the germline V gene are SGHRS and YFSETQ. This CDR3 is built from 14 residues. The chain's CDR3 is CASSLDRAGNTIYF. CDR3 DNA: TGCGCCAGCAGCTTGGACAGGGCTGGAAACACCATATATTTT.

Of note for this clonotype: This sequence may be a read error, since a much larger clone differs from it by one base. V gene TRBV7-9 combines with J gene TRBJ2-1, with unresolved D. Judging by the DNA end, TRBJ2-7 fits better; the J call may be wrong. Germline V gene lookup returns CDR1 SEHNR and CDR2 FQNEAQ (reference sequence). The CDR3 totals 13 residues. CDR3 in amino acids: CASSLGSFNEQYF. DNA for the CDR3: TGTGCCAGCAGCTTGGGCTCCTTCAATGAGCAGTACTTC.

V usage is TRBV12-3 or TRBV12-4 and J usage is TRBJ1-6; D gene uncertain. V was clipped by 3 bases and J by 6 bases, with 9 bases between them. The CDR3 runs to 14 residues. The CDR3 sequence is CASSFRRVNSPLHF. As DNA, the CDR3 is TGTGCCAGCAGTTTCAGGCGAGTTAATTCACCCCTCCACTTT.

This clonotype was seen at least ten times. The rearrangement joins TRBV7-3 to TRBJ2-1; TRBD2 matches at 7 bases. CDR3 length equals 16 residues. Germline trimming cut 3 bases from V and 3 bases from J; bases unmatched to any gene: 8. Germline CDR1 reads SGHTA; CDR2 reads FQGTGA. CDR3: CASSLGLAEFYNEQFF. DNA for the CDR3: TGTGCCAGCAGCTTGGGCCTAGCGGAGTTCTACAATGAGCAGTTCTTC.

Comments on this clonotype: This may stem from a read error, because a much larger clone lies one nucleotide away. The rearrangement uses TRBV20-1 and TRBJ1-5; D unresolved. V was cut by 1 base and J by 2 bases, with 18 bases left in between. Per the germline V gene, CDR1 is DFQATT and CDR2 is SNEGSKA (reference sequence). This CDR3 contains 17 residues. The CDR3, as DNA: TGCAGTGCTAGAGCTGGGAACAGAAGGCATGGCAATCAGCCCCAGCATTTT. It encodes CSARAGNRRHGNQPQHF.

There are a few counts of this clonotype. The chain links TRBV5-1 to TRBJ2-3; 7 positions agree with TRBD2. Germline V gene data show CDR1 as SGHRS and CDR2 as YFSETQ. J was trimmed by 3 bases and V by 8 bases; bases with no gene match: 9. CDR3 length: 14 residues. DNA for the CDR3: TGCGCCAGTCACCCGGGCGGGGGTACAGATACGCAGTATTTT. Translation: CASHPGGGTDTQYF.

The J gene is TRBJ1-5, the V gene TRBV20-1, with D uncertain. Germline CDR1 reads DFQATT; CDR2 reads SNEGSKA (reference sequence). The CDR3 has 12 residues. Deletions cut 1 base from V and 3 bases from J, with 4 bases between. This chain's CDR3 is CSARGNNQPQHF. In nucleotides, the CDR3 is TGCAGTGCTAGAGGAAACAATCAGCCCCAGCATTTT.

Ten or more counts support this clonotype. V gene TRBV6-1 combines with J gene TRBJ2-7; possible D gene TRBD2, 5 bases. The CDR3 runs 15 residues. CDR1 MNHNS and CDR2 SASEGT come from the germline V gene. Between the trimmed V and J ends, which lost 1 base and 6 bases, there was a span of 16 bases. The DNA of the CDR3 is TGTGCCAGCAGTGAAGTAACAGCGTTGGCGGGCGAGCAGTACTTC. Protein sequence: CASSEVTALAGEQYF.

The V and J genes are TRBV20-1 and TRBJ2-2; unclear D gene. CDR3 length: 12 residues. Germline-derived CDR1 and CDR2 are DFQATT and SNEGSKA (reference sequence). Trimming stripped 1 base from V and 5 bases from J, with 5 bases between. CDR3 bases: TGCAGTGCTAGAGGGGTGACCGGGGAGCTGTTTTTT. This codes for CSARGVTGELFF.

V is TRBV19 and J is TRBJ2-2; D may be TRBD1 (6 bases). The CDR3 has 16 amino acids. Germline loops: CDR1 LNHDA, CDR2 SQIVND (reference sequence). V was shortened by 1 base and J by 0 bases, with 9 bases between the two germline ends. CDR3: CASSIGQVANTGELFF. CDR3 nucleotides: TGTGCCAGTAGTATAGGACAGGTCGCGAACACCGGGGAGCTGTTTTTT.

This clonotype was detected only once. The V gene is TRBV6-6, the J gene TRBJ2-2, with TRBD1 as a possible D gene (5 bases). The CDR3 spans 15 residues. The V end lost 7 bases, the J end lost 5 bases, and 17 bases lay between the germline ends. Germline CDR1 and CDR2: MNHNY and SVGAGI (reference sequence). In nucleotides, the CDR3 is TGTGCCAGCACCAAGGGTACAGGCCGTACCGGGGAGCTGTTTTTT. It codes for CASTKGTGRTGELFF.

CDR3 sequence: CATREGLAAYNEQFF. The CDR3 DNA sequence: TGTGCCACCCGAGAAGGTCTAGCGGCCTACAATGAGCAGTTCTTC. The V call is TRBV6-6, the J call TRBJ2-1, with 7 bases lining up with TRBD2. Germline values: CDR1 MNHNY, CDR2 SVGAGI (reference sequence). J was trimmed by 2 bases and V by 10 bases; bases with no gene match: 11. This CDR3 has 15 amino acids.

Turning to this clonotype: A much larger clone differs by one base, so this may be a read error. The rearrangement links TRBV15 to TRBJ1-2, with D tentatively TRBD1 (5 bases). Per the germline V gene, CDR1 is LNHNV and CDR2 is YYDKDF (reference sequence). The CDR3 is 14 amino acids. The CDR3 loop is CATSRDQGSYGCTF. The DNA for the CDR3 is TGTGCCACCAGCAGAGATCAGGGTTCCTATGGCTGCACCTTC.

V and J are TRBV7-8 and TRBJ1-2; TRBD1 is a possible D gene (5 bases). V was clipped by 5 bases and J by 4 bases, with 14 bases between them. Germline V gene sequence: CDR1 SGHVS, CDR2 FQNEAQ. This CDR3 spans 14 amino acids. Here the CDR3 reads CASSPGAGLYGYTF. The CDR3 DNA reads TGTGCCAGCAGCCCTGGGGCAGGCCTCTATGGCTACACCTTC.